The clone carrying this T cell receptor (beta chain) has only one observation. Measured with immunoSEQ multiplex PCR; TCRdb has only the in-frame clones, and not every one. The sample records 150,000 to 200,000 clones, over 85% being singletons. This entry is derived from a study of control samples from healthy donors and cancer patients. This CDR3 contains 13 residues. CDR1 is LGHDT, CDR2 YNNKEL, per germline (reference sequence). Trimming stripped 6 bases from V and 2 bases from J, with 11 bases between. J is TRBJ2-7 and V is TRBV3-1 (or the pseudogene TRBV3-2); D gene ambiguous. The clonotype originates from a man younger than 40 in good health. The sequenced material came from blood. This CDR3 is CASRAVGTYEQYF. As DNA, the CDR3 is TGTGCCAGCAGGGCCGTCGGTACCTACGAGCAGTACTTC.